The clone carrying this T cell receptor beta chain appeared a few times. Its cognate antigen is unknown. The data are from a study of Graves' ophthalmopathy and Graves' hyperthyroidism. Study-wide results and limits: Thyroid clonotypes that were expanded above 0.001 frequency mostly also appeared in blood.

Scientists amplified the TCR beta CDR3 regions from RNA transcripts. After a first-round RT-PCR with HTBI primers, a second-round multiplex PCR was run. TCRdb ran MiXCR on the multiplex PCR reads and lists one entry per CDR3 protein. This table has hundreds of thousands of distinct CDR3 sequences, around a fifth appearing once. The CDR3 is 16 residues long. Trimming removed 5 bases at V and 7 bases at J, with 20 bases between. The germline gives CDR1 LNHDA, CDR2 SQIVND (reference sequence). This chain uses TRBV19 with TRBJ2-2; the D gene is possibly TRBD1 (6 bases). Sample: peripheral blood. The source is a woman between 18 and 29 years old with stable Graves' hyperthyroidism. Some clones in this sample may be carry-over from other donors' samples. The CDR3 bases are TGTGCCAGTAGTGCTCCTCTAACACAGGGCGGCGGGGAGCTGTTTTTT. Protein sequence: CASSAPLTQGGGELFF.